Listed here are 16 T cell receptor beta chains from one sample, sequenced in a study of control samples from healthy donors and cancer patients. Produced via immunoSEQ multiplex PCR; TCRdb's table is partial and in-frame only. The sample consists of 70,000 to 80,000 clones, approximately 84% of them appearing once. The sample taken for sequencing was blood. The origin of the receptors is a man aged 45-65 years in good health.

The chain carries TRBV10-3 and TRBJ2-1; 7 nucleotides align to TRBD2. Germline CDR1 is ENHRY and CDR2 is SYGVKD. J lost 12 bases, V lost 5 bases, and 13 bases had no gene match. CDR3 length: 14 residues. DNA of the CDR3: TGTGCCATCAGTCCCGAAAGGGCGGGAGTTGGGCAGTTCTTC. Its translation: CAISPERAGVGQFF.

This chain uses TRBV5-8 with TRBJ1-2, with D unresolved. Germline V lookup: CDR1 SGHTS, CDR2 YDEGEE. V was shortened by 4 bases and J by 6 bases, with 13 bases between the two germline ends. The CDR3 spans 13 residues. This CDR3 reads CASSPGSFHGYTF. The CDR3 DNA reads TGTGCCAGCAGCCCCGGGTCATTCCATGGCTACACCTTC. Drawing the rest from reference TRBV5-8 and TRBJ1-2, the complete variable domain is EAGVTQSPTHLIKTRGQQATLRCSPISGHTSVYWYQQALGLGLQFLLWYDEGEERNRGNFPPRFSGRQFPNYSSELNVNALELEDSALYLCASSPGSFHGYTFGSGTRLTVV.

V and J are TRBV2 and TRBJ2-2, with 7 bases aligning to TRBD1. Germline V lookup: CDR1 SNHLY, CDR2 FYNNEI. The junction had 5 bases not matched to a gene; V was cut back by 6 bases and J by 7 bases. CDR3 length: 13 residues. In DNA, the CDR3 is TGTGCCAGCAGCTTGACAGGGTTCGGGGAGCTGTTTTTT. It yields the protein CASSLTGFGELFF.

The J gene is TRBJ1-1, the V gene TRBV5-8; 7 bases map to TRBD1. After removal of 0 bases from V and 1 base from J, the junction contained 6 bases not matched to a gene. Germline CDR1 SGHTS, CDR2 YDEGEE. CDR3 length: 16 amino acids. CDR3 residues: CASSLASPGGNTEAFF. The DNA of the CDR3 is TGTGCCAGCAGCTTGGCGTCGCCAGGGGGGAACACTGAAGCTTTCTTT.

The chain uses TRBV19 and TRBJ1-1, with 7 bases lining up with TRBD1. The CDR3 is 15 amino acids. The V gene end was trimmed by 3 bases and the J gene end by 11 bases; junction bases not matched to a gene: 15. CDR1 is LNHDA, CDR2 SQIVND, per germline (reference sequence). The CDR3 region has the DNA TGTGCCAGTAGTATCCCCAACAGGGGCTGGGACCATGCTTTCTTT. It is translated as CASSIPNRGWDHAFF.

The rearrangement links TRBV3-1 (or the pseudogene TRBV3-2) to TRBJ1-2, with no clear D. The V gene's germline CDR1 is LGHDT and CDR2 YNNKEL (reference sequence). The ends were cut back, 1 base at V and 4 bases at J, with 13 bases in the middle. The CDR3 consists of 15 residues. The chain's CDR3 is CASSQVDRGSYGYTF. As DNA, the CDR3 is TGTGCCAGCAGCCAAGTTGACCGTGGGAGCTATGGCTACACCTTC.

The chain joins TRBV24-1 to TRBJ2-1, with D perhaps given as TRBD1 or TRBD2 (5 bases each). The germline CDR1 and CDR2 sequences are KGHDR and SFDVKD. There are 14 residues in the CDR3. V was clipped by 7 bases and J by 5 bases, with 14 bases between them. The CDR3 spells CATRAGTNNNEQFF. In nucleotides, the CDR3 is TGTGCCACCAGGGCCGGGACGAATAACAATGAGCAGTTCTTC.

This chain uses TRBV4-3 with TRBJ1-2, with unresolved D. This CDR3 comprises 13 residues. Trimming pared 1 base from V and 1 base from J, leaving 4 bases between. Germline lookup yields CDR1 LGHNA and CDR2 YSLEER. The CDR3 reads CASSQGINYGYTF. CDR3 nucleotides: TGCGCCAGCAGCCAAGGAATTAACTATGGCTACACCTTC.

The chain carries TRBV19 and TRBJ1-2; TRBD1 aligns across 7 bases. In germline, CDR1 is LNHDA, CDR2 SQIVND (reference sequence). The CDR3 is 15 amino acids. Trimming at V came to 4 bases and at J to 5 bases, leaving 10 bases not matched to a gene. The CDR3 nucleotides read TGTGCCAGTAGTAGCTCCGGGACAGAAAGATATGGCTACACCTTC. This codes for CASSSSGTERYGYTF.

The chain links TRBV7-2 to TRBJ2-7; D remains unclear. Germline lookup yields CDR1 SGHTA and CDR2 FQGNSA. Deletions cut 5 bases from V and 2 bases from J, with 13 bases between. The CDR3 loop spans 14 amino acids. CDR3 amino acids: CASSPRPRTYEQYF. CDR3 DNA sequence: TGTGCCAGCAGCCCAAGACCGAGGACCTACGAGCAGTACTTC.

This clone came up once. The J gene is TRBJ2-7, the V gene TRBV28, with 10 bases lining up with TRBD1. The CDR3 totals 17 residues. With 3 bases clipped from V and 2 bases from J, the junction kept 10 bases outside the gene matches. The V gene's germline CDR1 is MDHEN and CDR2 SYDVKM. DNA of the CDR3: TGTGCCAGCAGTTTTGTACGCCGGGACAGGGGAGCCTACGAGCAGTACTTC. This gives the protein CASSFVRRDRGAYEQYF.

J is TRBJ2-4 and V is TRBV27; 14 bases map to TRBD2. CDR3 length: 20 residues. Germline values: CDR1 MNHEY, CDR2 SMNVEV (reference sequence). After removal of 5 bases from V and 0 bases from J, the junction contained 12 bases not matched to a gene. Here the CDR3 reads CASSLGLAGGGALAKNIQYF. CDR3 DNA: TGTGCCAGCAGTCTCGGACTAGCGGGAGGAGGAGCTCTAGCCAAAAACATTCAGTACTTC.

The rearrangement joins TRBV6-5 to TRBJ2-5, with TRBD2 as a possible D gene (5 bases). The CDR3 is 15 residues long. Per germline, CDR1 MNHEY and CDR2 SVGAGI. Trimming stripped 5 bases from V and 4 bases from J, with 17 bases between. The CDR3: CASSPGRAQGETQYF. CDR3 DNA sequence: TGTGCCAGCAGTCCGGGAAGGGCGCAAGGAGAGACCCAGTACTTC.

The rearrangement links TRBV19 to TRBJ1-2, with 9 bases that match TRBD1. Trimming at V came to 5 bases and at J to 2 bases, leaving 6 bases not matched to a gene. The CDR3 spans 15 residues. Germline CDR1 reads LNHDA; CDR2 reads SQIVND (reference sequence). The CDR3 DNA reads TGTGCCAGTAGTCGACGGACAGGGGCAAACTATGGCTACACCTTC. Amino acids: CASSRRTGANYGYTF.

The chain couples TRBV4-3 to TRBJ1-5, with D unclear. CDR1 is LGHNA, CDR2 YSLEER, per germline. The V end was cut by 1 base, the J end by 2 bases, with 9 bases between. The CDR3 spans 15 residues. The CDR3 DNA is TGCGCCAGCAGCCAAGTCTGGGCGGGCAATCAGCCCCAGCATTTT. Protein product: CASSQVWAGNQPQHF.

The genes are TRBV6-5 and TRBJ2-3; weak D call: TRBD1 (6 bases). The V end lost 5 bases, the J end lost 12 bases, and 21 bases lay between the germline ends. Germline CDR1 MNHEY, CDR2 SVGAGI. This CDR3 is 14 amino acids long. CDR3 residues: CASSLNFGQSEQYF. The CDR3 nucleotides are TGTGCCAGCAGTCTAAACTTCGGACAGTCGGAACAGTATTTT.